This T cell receptor (beta chain) was sequenced for a study of T cell changes during pregnancy in multiple sclerosis. This clone was seen only a few times. The CDR3 is 13 amino acids. CDR1 and CDR2 from the germline V gene are SGHNT and YYREEE (reference sequence). Trimming took 3 bases from V and 1 from J, leaving 7 bases between them. TCRdb keeps only in-frame clones here, not all; method: immunoSEQ multiplex PCR. The data contain about 87,000 clones, just over 90% of them singletons. The origin of this receptor is a female donor in good health, enrolled as a control in a pregnancy study. The source was peripheral blood, collected in the third trimester of pregnancy. This chain links TRBV5-4 with TRBJ1-1, with D unresolved. CDR3 region: CASSSDGNTEAFF. The CDR3 DNA reads as TGTGCCAGCAGCTCAGATGGGAACACTGAAGCTTTCTTT. Variable domain in full (rest from reference TRBV5-4 and TRBJ1-1): ETGVTQSPTHLIKTRGQQVTLRCSSQSGHNTVSWYQQALGQGPQFIFQYYREEENGRGNFPPRFSGLQFPNYSSELNVNALELDDSALYLCASSSDGNTEAFFGQGTRLTVV.